A selection of T cell receptor beta chains follows, all from one sample in a study of T cells in Graves' hyperthyroidism and ophthalmopathy. MiXCR, applied by TCRdb to the multiplex PCR reads, yields one record per CDR3 protein. In the table there are fewer than 750,000 distinct CDR3 sequences, approximately 44% of which are singletons. Material for sequencing was peripheral blood or thyroid tissue (not recorded which). These receptors were taken from a woman younger than 30 with Graves' hyperthyroidism. Both conserved end residues are part of each CDR3. The D gene is left open where the match is weak. Clone size appears in some rows only: once, few, many, or a class for an expanded clone.

V	J	size	D	CDR3	DNA
TRBV20-1	TRBJ2-2	many	TRBD2	CSARALAGENTGELFF	TGCAGTGCTAGGGCATTAGCGGGAGAAAACACCGGGGAGCTGTTTTTT
TRBV11-1	TRBJ2-6	NA	TRBD2	CASSSGLAGTYVLTF	TGTGCCAGCAGCTCGGGACTAGCGGGGACCTACGTCCTGACTTTC
TRBV6-2/TRBV6-3	TRBJ2-5	many	NA	CASSYSETQYF	TGTGCCAGCAGTTACTCGGAGACCCAGTACTTC
TRBV9	TRBJ2-5	many	NA	CASSVVYGRQETQYF	TGTGCCAGCAGCGTAGTCTACGGCCGGCAAGAGACCCAGTACTTC
TRBV7-6	TRBJ2-2	many	TRBD2	CASSLEIAGTGELFF	TGTGCCAGCAGCTTAGAAATAGCGGGAACCGGGGAGCTGTTTTTT
TRBV13	TRBJ1-6	many	NA	CASSIRDRPHSPLHF	TGTGCCAGCAGCATAAGAGACAGGCCTCATTCACCCCTCCACTTT
TRBV5-4	TRBJ2-5	NA	NA	CASSTGQNQETQYF	TGTGCCAGCAGCACGGGGCAGAACCAAGAGACCCAGTACTTC
TRBV7-9	TRBJ2-6	few	TRBD1	CASSQQGSGANVLTF	TGTGCCAGCAGCCAACAGGGGTCTGGGGCCAACGTCCTGACTTTC
TRBV9	TRBJ2-7	NA	TRBD2	CASSLGLAGRAGSEQYF	TGTGCCAGCAGCCTAGGACTAGCGGGACGCGCCGGTTCCGAGCAGTACTTC
TRBV30	TRBJ1-6	few	NA	CAWGQLLLGNSPLHF	TGTGCCTGGGGACAGCTCCTGCTGGGAAATTCACCCCTCCACTTT
TRBV7-3	TRBJ2-7	NA	NA	CASSLTVGGEEQYF	TGTGCCAGCAGCTTAACGGTGGGAGGTGAGGAGCAGTACTTC
TRBV29-1	TRBJ1-1	many	NA	CSVEGEGDMNTEAFF	TGCAGCGTTGAGGGTGAAGGGGATATGAACACTGAAGCTTTCTTT
TRBV20-1	TRBJ2-7	NA	NA	CSARRDSGISGEQYF	TGCAGTGCTAGAAGGGATAGCGGCATCTCGGGGGAGCAGTACTTC
TRBV24-1	TRBJ2-5	many	NA	CATSDAPGRPEGETQYF	TGTGCCACCAGTGACGCCCCGGGACGTCCGGAGGGGGAGACCCAGTACTTC
TRBV29-1	TRBJ2-6	NA	TRBD2	CSVWTSRDSGANVPTF	TGCAGCGTTTGGACTAGCAGGGACTCTGGGGCCAACGTCCCGACTTTC
TRBV14	TRBJ2-2	NA	NA	CASSQLAPAGTGELFF	TGTGCCAGCAGCCAACTAGCTCCGGCGGGCACCGGGGAGCTGTTTTTT
TRBV24-1	TRBJ1-2	NA	NA	CATSDETGGPNYGYTF	TGTGCCACCAGTGACGAGACGGGAGGGCCTAACTATGGCTACACCTTC
TRBV7-6	TRBJ1-5	NA	TRBD1	CASSPGRDRGTYEHF	TGTGCCAGCAGTCCAGGCCGGGACAGGGGGACCTACGAGCATTTT
TRBV7-9	TRBJ1-1	once	TRBD1	CACNPGQGVRTEAFF	TGTGCCTGCAATCCGGGACAGGGGGTAAGGACTGAAGCTTTCTTT
TRBV24-1	TRBJ2-7	NA	TRBD1	CATSDPGTGVYEQYF	TGTGCCACCAGTGACCCCGGGACAGGGGTCTACGAGCAGTACTTC
TRBV27	TRBJ2-7	NA	TRBD2	CASSPLAGGRYEQYF	TGTGCCAGCAGCCCTCTAGCGGGAGGACGCTACGAGCAGTACTTC
TRBV28	TRBJ2-7	few	NA	CASRYDQGPLYCEQYF	TGTGCCAGCAGGTACGATCAGGGACCTCTTTACTGCGAGCAGTACTTC
TRBV5-1	TRBJ2-5	NA	NA	CASRQGRTQETQYF	TGCGCCAGCAGACAAGGGAGGACCCAAGAGACCCAGTACTTC
TRBV19	TRBJ1-2	many	NA	CASSIRGSPPFNYGYTF	TGTGCCAGTAGTATTAGGGGCAGTCCCCCATTTAACTATGGCTACACCTTC
TRBV6-6	TRBJ1-1	many	NA	CASSYSSVQGTEAFF	TGTGCCAGCAGTTACTCGAGCGTGCAAGGCACTGAAGCTTTCTTT
TRBV15	TRBJ2-7	NA	TRBD1	CATSKQGDSYEQYF	TGTGCCACCAGCAAACAGGGGGATTCCTACGAGCAGTACTTC
TRBV2	TRBJ1-1	many	TRBD1	CASLGQGNTEAFF	TGTGCCAGCTTAGGACAGGGGAACACTGAAGCTTTCTTT
TRBV10-3	TRBJ2-3	many	TRBD2	CAIRGLAGTKDTQYF	TGTGCCATCAGAGGACTAGCGGGAACAAAAGATACGCAGTATTTT
TRBV7-3	TRBJ1-1	NA	TRBD1	CGSSPGQGTFTEAFF	TGTGGCAGCAGCCCAGGACAGGGGACATTCACTGAGGCTTTCTTT
TRBV29-1	TRBJ2-7	NA	TRBD1	CTDRGLYEQYF	TGCACCGACAGGGGGCTGTACGAGCAGTACTTC
TRBV2	TRBJ2-7	many	TRBD1	CARKEQGQGYEQYF	TGTGCCAGGAAAGAACAGGGGCAGGGCTACGAGCAGTACTTC
TRBV4-1	TRBJ1-1	many	TRBD1	CASSLDRVSNTEAFF	TGCGCCAGCAGCCTAGACAGGGTCTCGAACACTGAAGCTTTCTTT
TRBV5-6	TRBJ2-5	NA	NA	CASSLTGWGTQYF	TGTGCCAGCAGCCTCACAGGGTGGGGGACCCAGTACTTC
TRBV29-1	TRBJ1-2	NA	NA	CSVETSGGYTF	TGCAGCGTTGAAACTAGCGGCGGCTACACCTTC
TRBV24-1	TRBJ1-5	few	NA	CATSDRANQPQHF	TGTGCCACCAGTGATCGAGCTAATCAGCCCCAGCATTTT
TRBV12-5	TRBJ2-1	few	TRBD2	CASSLTSVHEQFF	TGTGCTAGCAGTTTAACTAGCGTTCATGAGCAGTTCTTC
TRBV9	TRBJ2-1	NA	TRBD2	CASSVAAGGPNEQFF	TGTGCCAGCAGCGTAGCAGCGGGAGGGCCCAATGAGCAGTTCTTC
TRBV7-9	TRBJ2-7	once	TRBD2	CASSLGGGRASGGYEQYF	TGTGCCAGCAGCTTAGGAGGCGGCCGGGCTAGCGGGGGGTACGAGCAGTACTTC